This note documents a single T cell receptor (beta chain) sequence. The target antigen is unknown. Losses at the gene ends were 5 bases for V and 3 bases for J; bases not matched to a gene: 4. This CDR3 spans 14 amino acids. Germline CDR1 reads PRHDT; CDR2 reads FYEKMQ (reference sequence). Sequencing was designed to attain a depth spanning 1 in 200,000 to 1 in 1 million T cells. This table comes from immunoSEQ multiplex PCR, and its TCRdb copy is limited to in-frame clones, with some not included. The table includes some 140,000 clones, around 93% detected once. These data come from a study of cytotoxic CD8 clonotypes in ibrutinib-treated CLL. General study points: Public clonotypes were rare and shrank or held steady on treatment. Clonality (at baseline) was higher than in age-matched healthy donors and tracked circulating CD8+ T-cell counts.

The TCR beta libraries used 2 to 2.5 micrograms of genomic DNA that came from cryopreserved PBMCs. The sequencing here drew on PBMCs, taken after 12 months of ibrutinib treatment. The rearrangement links TRBV13 to TRBJ2-5; 9 bases agree with TRBD2. This clonotype originated in a human donor with chronic lymphocytic leukemia. The CDR3 region has the DNA TGTGCCAGCAGCCTGGGACTAGCCGAAGAGACCCAGTACTTC. Encoded protein: CASSLGLAEETQYF.